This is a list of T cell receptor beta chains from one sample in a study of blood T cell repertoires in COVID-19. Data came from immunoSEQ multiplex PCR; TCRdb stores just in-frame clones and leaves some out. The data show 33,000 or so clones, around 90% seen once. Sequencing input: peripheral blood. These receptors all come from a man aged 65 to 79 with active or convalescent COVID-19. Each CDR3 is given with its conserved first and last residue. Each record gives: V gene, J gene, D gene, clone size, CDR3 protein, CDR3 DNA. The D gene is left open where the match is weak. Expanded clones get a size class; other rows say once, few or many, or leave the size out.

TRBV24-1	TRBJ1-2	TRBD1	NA	CATSQGLGYGYTF	TGTGCCACCTCACAGGGGTTAGGCTATGGCTACACCTTC
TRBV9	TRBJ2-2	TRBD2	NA	CASSAYSGITGELFF	TGTGCCAGCAGCGCCTATAGCGGGATCACCGGGGAGCTGTTTTTT
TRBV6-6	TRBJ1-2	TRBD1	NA	CASSPTGNYGYTF	TGTGCCAGCAGTCCGACAGGGAACTATGGCTACACCTTC
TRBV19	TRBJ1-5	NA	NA	CASSTQDSFKGQPQHF	TGTGCCAGTAGTACCCAGGACAGCTTCAAAGGTCAGCCCCAGCATTTT
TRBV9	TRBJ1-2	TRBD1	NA	CASSVVPGQAGGYTF	TGTGCCAGCAGCGTAGTTCCGGGACAGGCCGGTGGCTACACCTTC
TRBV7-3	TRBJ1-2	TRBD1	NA	CASSFTGERGGYTF	TGTGCCAGCAGCTTCACAGGGGAACGAGGGGGCTACACCTTC
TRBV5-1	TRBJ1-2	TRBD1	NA	CASSPDTTGVGYTF	TGCGCCAGCAGCCCAGACACCACAGGGGTAGGCTACACCTTC
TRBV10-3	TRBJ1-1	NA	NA	CAISPRGAPRYTEAFF	TGTGCCATCAGTCCCCGGGGGGCGCCCCGATATACTGAAGCTTTCTTT
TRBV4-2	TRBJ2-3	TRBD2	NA	CASSQDLGASGLDTQYF	TGTGCCAGCAGCCAAGATCTAGGGGCTAGCGGGCTCGATACGCAGTATTTT
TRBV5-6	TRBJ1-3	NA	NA	CASSVPGHPNSGNTIYF	TGTGCCAGCAGCGTACCGGGACACCCGAACTCTGGAAACACCATATATTTT
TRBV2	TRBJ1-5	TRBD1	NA	CASSEDRLNQPQHF	TGTGCCAGCAGTGAGGACAGGCTCAATCAGCCCCAGCATTTT
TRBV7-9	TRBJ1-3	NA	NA	CASSRRQNSGNTIYF	TGTGCCAGCAGCCGCCGACAGAACTCTGGAAACACCATATATTTT
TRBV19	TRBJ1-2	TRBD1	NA	CASSLGQGNGYTF	TGTGCCAGTAGTTTAGGACAGGGGAATGGCTACACCTTC
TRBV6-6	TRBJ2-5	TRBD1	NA	CASSYGGGTGEETQYF	TGTGCCAGCAGTTACGGCGGGGGGACAGGGGAAGAGACCCAGTACTTC
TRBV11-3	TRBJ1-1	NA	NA	CASSPGLLNTEAFF	TGTGCCAGCAGCCCGGGACTCCTGAACACTGAAGCTTTCTTT
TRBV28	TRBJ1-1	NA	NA	CASSPPPGGRTEAFF	TGTGCCAGCAGTCCTCCGCCCGGGGGAAGAACTGAAGCTTTCTTT
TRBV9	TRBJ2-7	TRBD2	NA	CASSSRLAGRGDEQYF	TGTGCCAGCAGCTCACGACTAGCGGGAAGGGGTGACGAGCAGTACTTC
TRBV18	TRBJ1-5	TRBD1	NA	CASSLASGGGNQPQHF	TGTGCCAGCTCACTAGCCTCAGGGGGCGGTAATCAGCCCCAGCATTTT
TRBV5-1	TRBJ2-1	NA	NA	CASRLSGIPSYNEQFF	TGCGCCAGCAGATTATCCGGGATCCCCTCCTACAATGAGCAGTTCTTC
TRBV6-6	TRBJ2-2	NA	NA	CASSYSKGSTTGELFF	TGTGCCAGCAGTTACTCGAAGGGGTCCACCACCGGGGAGCTGTTTTTT
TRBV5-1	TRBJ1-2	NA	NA	CASSAGGANNYGYTF	TGCGCCAGCAGCGCCGGGGGTGCTAATAACTATGGCTACACCTTC
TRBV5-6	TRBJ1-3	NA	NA	CASKGLLSGNTIYF	TGTGCCAGCAAGGGACTCCTCTCTGGAAACACCATATATTTT
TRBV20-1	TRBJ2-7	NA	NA	CSASGSNEQYF	TGCAGTGCTAGCGGGAGTAACGAGCAGTACTTC
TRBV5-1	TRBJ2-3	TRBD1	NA	CASSLLGQGGDTQYF	TGCGCCAGCAGCTTGCTCGGACAGGGAGGAGATACGCAGTATTTT
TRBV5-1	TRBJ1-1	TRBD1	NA	CASSLPTGTPTEAFF	TGCGCCAGCAGCTTACCGACAGGGACACCCACTGAAGCTTTCTTT
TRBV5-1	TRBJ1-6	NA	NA	CASSLRQGFSPLHF	TGCGCCAGCAGCTTGCGGCAGGGGTTTTCACCCCTCCACTTT
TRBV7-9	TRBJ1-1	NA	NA	CASSPQLGEF	TGTGCCAGCAGCCCCCAATTGGGCGAATTT
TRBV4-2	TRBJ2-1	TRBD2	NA	CASSQVSGSANEQFF	TGTGCCAGCAGCCAAGTTAGCGGGAGCGCCAATGAGCAGTTCTTC
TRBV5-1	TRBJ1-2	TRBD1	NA	CASSLAGGQGGYTF	TGCGCCAGCAGCTTGGCAGGGGGCCAAGGAGGCTACACCTTC
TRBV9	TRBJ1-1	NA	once	CASSVRGEGTEAFF	TGTGCCAGCAGCGTAAGGGGGGAGGGGACTGAAGCTTTCTTT
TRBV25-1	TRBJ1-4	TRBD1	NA	CASRPRTGGEKLFF	TGTGCCAGCAGGCCCCGGACAGGGGGAGAAAAACTGTTTTTT
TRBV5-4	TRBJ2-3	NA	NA	CASSPSPDTQYF	TGTGCCAGCAGCCCCTCCCCAGATACGCAGTATTTT
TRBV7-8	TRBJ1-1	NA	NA	CASSVDRLPTEAFF	TGTGCCAGCAGCGTAGACAGGCTCCCCACTGAAGCTTTCTTT
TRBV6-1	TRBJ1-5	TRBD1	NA	CASSEGQGQPQHF	TGTGCCAGCAGTGAGGGACAGGGACAGCCCCAGCATTTT
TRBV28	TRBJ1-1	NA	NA	CASLRVGNTEAFF	TGTGCCAGCCTCAGGGTCGGTAACACTGAAGCTTTCTTT
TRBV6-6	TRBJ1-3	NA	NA	CASISRTAGNTIYF	TGTGCCAGCATTTCGCGGACAGCTGGAAACACCATATATTTT
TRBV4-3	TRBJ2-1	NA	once	CASSPERHYNEQFF	TGCGCCAGCAGCCCAGAGAGACACTACAATGAGCAGTTCTTC
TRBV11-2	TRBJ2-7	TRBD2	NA	CASSLVTGGGQYF	TGTGCCAGCAGCTTAGTGACGGGAGGGGGGCAGTACTTC
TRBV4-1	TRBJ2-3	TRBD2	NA	CASSSLAGGSDTQYF	TGCGCCAGCAGCTCCCTAGCGGGAGGGTCAGATACGCAGTATTTT
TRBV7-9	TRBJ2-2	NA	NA	CASSPSEGTGELFF	TGTGCCAGCAGCCCCAGCGAGGGAACCGGGGAGCTGTTTTTT
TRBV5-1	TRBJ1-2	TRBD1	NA	CASSLGQGLYGYTF	TGCGCCAGCAGCTTGGGACAGGGGCTGTATGGCTACACCTTC
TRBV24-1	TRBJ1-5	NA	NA	CATSDPMDFNQPQHF	TGTGCCACCAGTGACCCGATGGACTTCAATCAGCCCCAGCATTTT
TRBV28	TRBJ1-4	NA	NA	CASISGTNEKLFF	TGTGCCAGCATAAGTGGCACTAATGAAAAACTGTTTTTT
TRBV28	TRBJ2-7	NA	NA	CASRVVSSYEQYF	TGTGCCAGCAGGGTAGTATCCTCCTACGAGCAGTACTTC
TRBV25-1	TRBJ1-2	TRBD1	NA	CASRKTGQGDGYTF	TGTGCCAGCAGAAAAACAGGACAGGGGGACGGCTACACCTTC
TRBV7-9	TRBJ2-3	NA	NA	CASSLVDYTDTQYF	TGTGCCAGCAGCTTAGTGGACTACACAGATACGCAGTATTTT